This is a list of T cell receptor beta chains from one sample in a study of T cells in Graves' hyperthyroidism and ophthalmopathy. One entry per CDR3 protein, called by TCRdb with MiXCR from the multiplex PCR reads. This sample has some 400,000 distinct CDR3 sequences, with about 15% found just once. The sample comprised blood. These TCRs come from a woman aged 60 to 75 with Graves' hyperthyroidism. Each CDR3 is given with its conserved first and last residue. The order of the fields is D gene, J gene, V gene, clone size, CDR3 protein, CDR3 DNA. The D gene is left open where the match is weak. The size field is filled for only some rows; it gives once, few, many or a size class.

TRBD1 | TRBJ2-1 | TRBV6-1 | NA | CASKLDRANEQFF | TGTGCCAGCAAGTTGGACAGGGCTAATGAGCAGTTCTTC
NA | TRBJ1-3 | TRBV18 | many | CASSPRTASGNTIYF | TGTGCCAGCTCACCAAGAACAGCCTCTGGAAACACCATATATTTT
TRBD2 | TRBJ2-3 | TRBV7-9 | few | CASSLGSGRAGEGTDTQYF | TGTGCCAGCAGCTTAGGTTCTGGAAGAGCGGGAGAGGGGACAGATACGCAGTATTTT
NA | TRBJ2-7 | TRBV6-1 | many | CASEGRSYEQYF | TGTGCCAGCGAAGGACGGTCCTACGAGCAGTACTTC
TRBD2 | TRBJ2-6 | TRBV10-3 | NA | CAISEGLAGGGGANVLTF | TGTGCCATCAGTGAGGGTCTAGCGGGAGGCGGTGGGGCCAACGTCCTGACTTTC
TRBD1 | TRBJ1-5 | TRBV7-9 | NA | CASSLGTGENQPQHF | TGTGCCAGCAGCTTAGGGACAGGAGAAAATCAGCCCCAGCATTTT
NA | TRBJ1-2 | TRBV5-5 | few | CASSLAYGYGYTF | TGTGCCAGCAGCTTGGCGTACGGTTATGGCTACACCTTC
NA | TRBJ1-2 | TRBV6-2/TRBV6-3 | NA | CASSYFQFYGYTF | TGTGCCAGCAGTTACTTCCAGTTCTATGGCTACACCTTC
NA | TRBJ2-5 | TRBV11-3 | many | CASSPTGGETQYF | TGTGCCAGCAGCCCTACTGGTGGGGAGACCCAGTACTTC
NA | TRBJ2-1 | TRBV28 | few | CASSLSAFGHSYNEQFF | TGTGCCAGCAGTTTATCCGCCTTTGGGCACTCCTACAATGAGCAGTTCTTC
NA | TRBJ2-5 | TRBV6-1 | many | CASSVSSATQYF | TGTGCCAGCAGTGTTAGCTCGGCGACCCAGTACTTC
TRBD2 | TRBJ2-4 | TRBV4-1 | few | CASSQDQTSGGIQYF | TGCGCCAGCAGCCAAGATCAAACTAGCGGAGGCATTCAGTACTTC
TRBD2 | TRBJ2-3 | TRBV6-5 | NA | CASSYSGLAGGTTDTQYF | TGTGCCAGCAGTTACTCGGGACTAGCGGGAGGGACCACAGATACGCAGTATTTT
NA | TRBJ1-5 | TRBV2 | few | CASSGIPKGINQPQHF | TGTGCCAGCAGTGGAATTCCCAAGGGGATAAATCAGCCCCAGCATTTT
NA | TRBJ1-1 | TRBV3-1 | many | CASTIKGLLNTEAFF | TGTGCCAGCACCATTAAGGGTTTGTTGAACACTGAAGCTTTCTTT
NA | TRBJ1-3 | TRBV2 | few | CASRPGQGNTIYF | TGTGCCAGCAGGCCGGGACAAGGAAACACCATATATTTT
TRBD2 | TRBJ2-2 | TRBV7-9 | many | CASSLAGSPGTGELFF | TGTGCCAGCAGCCTAGCGGGGAGTCCGGGCACCGGGGAGCTGTTTTTT
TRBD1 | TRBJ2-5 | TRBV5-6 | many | CASSGDRERGETQYF | TGTGCCAGCAGCGGGGACAGGGAGAGGGGAGAGACCCAGTACTTC
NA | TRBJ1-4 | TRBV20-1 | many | CSARAGINEKLFF | TGCAGTGCTAGAGCCGGGATCAATGAAAAACTGTTTTTT
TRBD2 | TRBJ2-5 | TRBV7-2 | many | CASSQSGRGRETQYF | TGTGCCAGCAGCCAGAGCGGGAGGGGACGGGAGACCCAGTACTTC
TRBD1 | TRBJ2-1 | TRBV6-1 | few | CASSRDRSDNEQFF | TGTGCCAGCAGTCGGGACAGGTCAGACAATGAGCAGTTCTTC
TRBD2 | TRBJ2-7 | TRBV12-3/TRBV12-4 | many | CASSLHVRLAETYEQYF | TGTGCCAGCAGTTTACACGTGAGGCTAGCGGAAACCTACGAGCAGTACTTC